Below, 4 T cell receptor beta chains from the same sample are listed, as sequenced in a study of blood T cell repertoires in COVID-19. The protocol was immunoSEQ multiplex PCR, while the TCRdb copy is restricted to in-frame clones and leaves out a portion. The sample includes 64,000 or so clones, 75% to 90% of them seen just once. Sequencing was performed on peripheral blood. Receptors were obtained from a human donor in a cohort sampled during active COVID-19.

Here the CDR3 reads CASTDSYEQYF. CDR3 sequence (DNA): TGCGCCAGCACCGACAGCTACGAGCAGTACTTC. The V gene is TRBV5-1, the J gene TRBJ2-7; tentatively, D is TRBD1 (5 bases). Trimming took off 6 bases at V and 3 bases at J, with 7 bases between the two ends. Germline lookup yields CDR1 SGHRS and CDR2 YFSETQ. This CDR3 is 11 amino acids long.

This clone has a handful of counts. This is likely an artifact of a read error, given a far larger clone one base away. The chain is built from TRBV5-1 and TRBJ1-2; D remains ambiguous. Trimming pared 0 bases from V and 8 bases from J, leaving 14 bases between. CDR1 SGHRS and CDR2 YFSETQ come from the germline V gene. The CDR3 has 14 residues. The CDR3 DNA reads as TGCGCCAGCAGCTTGGATTACGAGGGCGGGGGCTACACCTTC. Translating it yields CASSLDYEGGGYTF.

J is TRBJ2-3 and V is TRBV5-4, with D possibly matching TRBD2 (5 bases). Trimming shortened V by 6 bases and J by 1 base, and 15 bases separated the two germline ends. There are 15 residues in the CDR3. CDR1 is SGHNT, CDR2 YYREEE, per germline (reference sequence). For the CDR3, the DNA is TGTGCCAGCACCCGAGGGAATGGGCGCACAGATACGCAGTATTTT. This sequence encodes CASTRGNGRTDTQYF.

V gene TRBV28 combines with J gene TRBJ1-1; TRBD1 is a possible D gene (5 bases). V gave up 2 bases and J gave up 10 bases, with 26 bases separating them. This CDR3 is built from 17 residues. Per germline, CDR1 MDHEN and CDR2 SYDVKM. The CDR3 protein is CASSLLPASPGHSRAFF. The CDR3 region has the DNA TGTGCCAGCAGTTTACTGCCAGCAAGCCCCGGACACTCGAGAGCTTTCTTT.